The rows below give T cell receptor beta chains drawn from one sample of a study of blood T cell repertoires in COVID-19. The method was immunoSEQ multiplex PCR; TCRdb's version includes in-frame clones alone and lacks a portion of them. The sample shows roughly 280,000 clones, around 78% of them seen only once. Material for sequencing was peripheral blood. Receptors were obtained from a man in his 60s who had recovered from COVID-19. Each CDR3 is given with its conserved first and last residue. Part of the rows lack a size; the others show once, few, many or a class for expanded clones.

size: .
V: TRBV19
CDR3: CASTKETGGARGYTF

size: .
V: TRBV7-2
CDR3: CASSFATSGSANEQFF

size: .
V: TRBV5-1
CDR3: CASSLVGLLAGNEQFF

size: .
V: TRBV6-5
CDR3: CASRDRGSSYNEQFF

size: .
V: TRBV5-8
CDR3: CASSPLREQFF

size: few
V: TRBV6-1
CDR3: CASREGTGVLRMNTEAFF

size: .
V: TRBV6-4
CDR3: CASSVLAGGPDTQYF

size: few
V: TRBV4-1
CDR3: CASSQERQAHTEAFF

size: .
V: TRBV20-1
CDR3: CSARLTEAFF

size: .
V: TRBV4-1
CDR3: CASSHPGTGGGYEQYF

size: .
V: TRBV11-3
CDR3: CASSRRDREVTF

size: .
V: TRBV29-1
CDR3: CSVEDLFGVDGGRAETQYF

size: .
V: TRBV2
CDR3: CASSLTPNGTRSGGYF

size: .
V: TRBV3-1/TRBV3-2
CDR3: CASRGTGNEKLFF

size: few
V: TRBV30
CDR3: CAWRARAAKNIQYF

size: once
V: TRBV5-1
CDR3: CASSSDSPSRETQYF

size: .
V: TRBV19
CDR3: CASSPRSGRDNEQFF

size: .
V: TRBV5-8
CDR3: CASSLGAGTFYEQYF

size: .
V: TRBV5-6
CDR3: CASSPLSGVVGDRETQYF

size: .
V: TRBV7-9
CDR3: CASSLATGRQETQYF

size: .
V: TRBV7-8
CDR3: CASSDHQGSYGYTF

size: .
V: TRBV12-3/TRBV12-4
CDR3: CASNGSRRQFF

size: .
V: TRBV5-1
CDR3: CASSLAASTPRGEQFF

size: .
V: TRBV19
CDR3: CASSIIGQGPGELFF

size: .
V: TRBV4-2
CDR3: CASSPLQGISYGYTF

size: .
V: TRBV7-9
CDR3: CASSLDGGNRKEAFF

size: .
V: TRBV13
CDR3: CASSLWAGGPSYNEQFF

size: .
V: TRBV18
CDR3: CASSPPSADTQYF

size: .
V: TRBV7-9
CDR3: CASSPSVLRGYTF